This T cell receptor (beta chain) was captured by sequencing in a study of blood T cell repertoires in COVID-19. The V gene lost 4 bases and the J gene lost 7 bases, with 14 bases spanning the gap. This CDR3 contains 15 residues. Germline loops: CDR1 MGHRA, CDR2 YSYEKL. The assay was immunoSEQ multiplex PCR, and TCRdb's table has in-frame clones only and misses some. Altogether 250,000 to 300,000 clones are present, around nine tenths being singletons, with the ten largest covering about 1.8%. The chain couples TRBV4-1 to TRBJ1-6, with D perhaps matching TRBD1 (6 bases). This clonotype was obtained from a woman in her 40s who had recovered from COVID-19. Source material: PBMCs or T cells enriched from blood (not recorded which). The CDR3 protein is CASSLGTTTNSPLHF. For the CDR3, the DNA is TGCGCCAGCAGCCTGGGGACAACGACGAATTCACCCCTCCACTTT.